Presented here are 29 T cell receptor beta chains from one specimen sequenced in a study of cytomegalovirus exposure and HLA in healthy donors. Data came from immunoSEQ multiplex PCR; TCRdb stores just in-frame clones and leaves some out. The data hold roughly 100,000 clones, with about 85% observed a single time. Specimen: PBMCs. These receptor sequences come from a woman under 30 in good health and CMV-seropositive.

For the CDR3, the DNA is TGTGCCAGCAGCCCGGCCGGGGGGCATACAGATACGCAGTATTTT. Protein sequence: CASSPAGGHTDTQYF. The chain has TRBV28 and TRBJ2-3; the D gene is possibly TRBD2 (7 bases). V gave up 6 bases and J gave up 3 bases, with 16 bases separating them. In germline, CDR1 is MDHEN, CDR2 SYDVKM. CDR3 length equals 15 residues.

This chain connects TRBV6-1 to TRBJ1-5; TRBD1 matches 11 bases. The length of the CDR3 is 16 residues. CDR1 MNHNS and CDR2 SASEGT come from the germline V gene. The trim removed 3 bases at V and 4 bases at J, leaving 5 bases unmatched. The CDR3 sequence: CASSESGTGGNQPQHF. The CDR3 nucleotides are TGTGCCAGCAGTGAGTCCGGGACAGGGGGTAATCAGCCCCAGCATTTT.

V is TRBV4-1 and J is TRBJ2-7; D call uncertain. The germline CDR1 and CDR2 sequences are MGHRA and YSYEKL. Deletions cut 3 bases from V and 0 bases from J, with 9 bases between. CDR3 length equals 14 residues. CDR3 residues: CASSHVLSSYEQYF. The CDR3 DNA follows: TGCGCCAGCAGCCACGTTTTGAGCTCCTACGAGCAGTACTTC.

The chain carries TRBV9 and TRBJ1-6; 7 nucleotides match TRBD1. Germline lookup yields CDR1 SGDLS and CDR2 YYNGEE. Losses at the gene ends were 4 bases for V and 8 bases for J; bases not matched to a gene: 9. The CDR3 has 15 amino acids. DNA of the CDR3: TGTGCCAGCAGCACCCTGGACAGGCCCCATTCACCCCTCCACTTT. Residues: CASSTLDRPHSPLHF. The entire variable domain, with the rest obtained from reference TRBV9 and TRBJ1-6, is as follows: DSGVTQTPKHLITATGQRVTLRCSPRSGDLSVYWYQQSLDQGLQFLIQYYNGEERAKGNILERFSAQQFPDLHSELNLSSLELGDSALYFCASSTLDRPHSPLHFGNGTRLTVT.

The chain combines TRBV27 with TRBJ2-1; 9 bases line up with TRBD1. The CDR3 is 14 amino acids. Trimming took 5 bases from V and 7 from J; bases not matched to a gene: 6. Germline V gene data show CDR1 as MNHEY and CDR2 as SMNVEV (reference sequence). The CDR3 nucleotides are TGTGCCAGCAGTCCCGGACAGGGGTGGAATGAGCAGTTCTTC. Translating gives CASSPGQGWNEQFF.

This chain uses TRBV27 with TRBJ2-2; perhaps TRBD1 as D (6 bases). CDR3 length equals 15 residues. The V end lost 10 bases, the J end lost 0 bases, and 15 bases lay between the germline ends. Germline CDR1 reads MNHEY; CDR2 reads SMNVEV (reference sequence). CDR3 nucleotides: TGTGCCACCATTACCGGGACAACGAACACCGGGGAGCTGTTTTTT. It is translated as CATITGTTNTGELFF.

In its sample, this clone was seen once. The chain carries TRBV2 and TRBJ2-5; 9 bases line up with TRBD2. The length of the CDR3 is 14 residues. Germline V lookup: CDR1 SNHLY, CDR2 FYNNEI. V lost 2 bases to trimming and J lost 5 bases; unmatched junction nucleotides: 3. Here the CDR3 reads CASSELAGRETQYF. The CDR3 DNA follows: TGTGCCAGCAGTGAACTAGCGGGGAGGGAGACCCAGTACTTC.

The gene calls are TRBV11-2 and TRBJ1-1; D ambiguous. The V end was cut by 0 bases, the J end by 1 base, with 9 bases between. The germline CDR1 and CDR2 sequences are SGHAT and FQNNGV. This CDR3 comprises 15 residues. The CDR3 region is CASSLEGQANTEAFF. The CDR3 nucleotides are TGTGCCAGCAGCTTAGAGGGCCAGGCGAACACTGAAGCTTTCTTT. Full variable domain (remainder filled in from reference TRBV11-2 and TRBJ1-1): EAGVAQSPRYKIIEKRQSVAFWCNPISGHATLYWYQQILGQGPKLLIQFQNNGVVDDSQLPKDRFSAERLKGVDSTLKIQPAKLEDSAVYLCASSLEGQANTEAFFGQGTRLTVV.

This clone has more than one count but fewer than ten. The J gene is TRBJ2-2, the V gene TRBV27; 11 bases line up with TRBD1. Trimming removed 1 base from V and 6 bases from J; junction bases left unmatched: 4. CDR1 is MNHEY, CDR2 SMNVEV, per germline (reference sequence). CDR3 size: 16 residues. CDR3 sequence reads: CASSLFGQGAAGELFF. DNA for the CDR3: TGTGCCAGCAGTTTATTTGGACAGGGGGCGGCCGGGGAGCTGTTTTTT.

The CDR3 DNA reads TGTGCCAGCAGCTCGACTAGCGCAGATACGCAGTATTTT. This sequence encodes CASSSTSADTQYF. V is TRBV9 and J is TRBJ2-3; 8 bases match TRBD2. CDR3 length: 13 amino acids. From germline, CDR1 is SGDLS and CDR2 YYNGEE. With V trimmed by 4 bases and J by 4 bases, 2 bases remained unmatched.

The rearrangement uses TRBV6-5 and TRBJ2-1; D is uncertain. V lost 2 bases and J lost 7, with 3 bases in between. The germline CDR1 and CDR2 sequences are MNHEY and SVGAGI. The CDR3 extends over 11 amino acids. CDR3 region: CASSYANEQFF. The CDR3 bases are TGTGCCAGCAGTTACGCGAATGAGCAGTTCTTC.

The J gene is TRBJ1-5, the V gene TRBV19, with D possibly being TRBD1 (5 bases). Germline V gene data show CDR1 as LNHDA and CDR2 as SQIVND (reference sequence). The CDR3 covers 15 residues. The V gene lost 3 bases and the J gene lost 5 bases, with 14 bases spanning the gap. In DNA, the CDR3 is TGTGCCAGTAGTATCGTCGCAGGGAGGGATCAGCCCCAGCATTTT. As protein: CASSIVAGRDQPQHF. The variable domain in full, with the rest retrieved from reference TRBV19 and TRBJ1-5, is DGGITQSPKYLFRKEGQNVTLSCEQNLNHDAMYWYRQDPGQGLRLIYYSQIVNDFQKGDIAEGYSVSREKKESFPLTVTSAQKNPTAFYLCASSIVAGRDQPQHFGDGTRLSIL.

This chain joins TRBV28 and TRBJ2-1, with 9 bases aligning to TRBD1. This CDR3 comprises 14 residues. The ends lost 6 bases at V and 2 bases at J; junction bases unmatched: 2. Per germline, CDR1 MDHEN and CDR2 SYDVKM. CDR3 residues: CASRDRGTYNEQFF. CDR3 nucleotides: TGTGCCAGCAGAGACAGGGGGACCTACAATGAGCAGTTCTTC.

The V call is TRBV6-5, the J call TRBJ1-3; D is undetermined. The V end was cut by 0 bases, the J end by 0 bases, with 6 bases between. This CDR3 is 15 amino acids long. Looked up from germline, CDR1 is MNHEY and CDR2 is SVGAGI. CDR3 sequence reads: CASSYSSPSGNTIYF. CDR3 bases: TGTGCCAGCAGTTACTCGAGCCCCTCTGGAAACACCATATATTTT.

This chain links TRBV27 with TRBJ2-3, with D unresolved. There are 14 residues in the CDR3. Germline V gives CDR1 MNHEY, CDR2 SMNVEV (reference sequence). V dropped 3 bases and J dropped 1 base, with 8 bases sitting between them. CDR3 sequence reads: CASSLERGTDTQYF. The CDR3 region has the DNA TGTGCCAGCAGTTTGGAACGGGGCACAGATACGCAGTATTTT.

V usage is TRBV5-5 and J usage is TRBJ1-4, with D perhaps TRBD1 (5 bases). Trimming removed 3 bases at V and 2 bases at J, with 11 bases between. This CDR3 contains 15 residues. Germline CDR1 SGHKS, CDR2 YYEKEE (reference sequence). CDR3 region: CASSYQGSTNEKLFF. Here the CDR3 DNA reads TGTGCCAGCAGCTATCAGGGCTCCACTAATGAAAAACTGTTTTTT.

V is TRBV2 and J is TRBJ2-3; 9 nucleotides align to TRBD2. Germline CDR1 is SNHLY and CDR2 is FYNNEI. CDR3 size: 15 residues. V was pared by 7 bases and J by 5 bases, with 10 bases of the junction left unmatched. This chain's CDR3 is CASKPRYSGGDTQYF. In DNA form, the CDR3 reads TGTGCCAGCAAGCCACGGTATAGCGGGGGAGATACGCAGTATTTT.

V is TRBV15 and J is TRBJ2-2; 10 bases are a match to TRBD1. Germline V lookup: CDR1 LNHNV, CDR2 YYDKDF (reference sequence). With V trimmed by 5 bases and J by 6 bases, 6 bases remained unmatched. CDR3 length equals 15 residues. This CDR3 reads CATSADRGGSGELFF. CDR3 coding DNA: TGTGCCACCAGCGCGGACAGGGGGGGCTCCGGGGAGCTGTTTTTT.

V and J are TRBV5-1 and TRBJ1-1, with D perhaps TRBD1 (6 bases). This CDR3 is built from 15 residues. The germline V gene has CDR1 SGHRS and CDR2 YFSETQ. Trimming removed 3 bases from V and 1 base from J, with 13 bases in between. DNA for the CDR3: TGCGCCAGCAGCTGGGGGCAGGGGACGAACACTGAAGCTTTCTTT. Protein sequence: CASSWGQGTNTEAFF.

This chain uses TRBV7-2 with TRBJ2-7; tentatively, D is TRBD2 (6 bases). CDR3 size: 16 residues. Germline values: CDR1 SGHTA, CDR2 FQGNSA. Trimming removed 1 base from V and 0 bases from J, with 13 bases in between. CDR3 sequence: CASSLGREAPSYEQYV. CDR3 bases: TGTGCCAGCAGCTTAGGTAGGGAGGCCCCCTCCTACGAGCAGTACGTC.

This sequence joins TRBV23-1 and TRBJ1-5, with D possibly matching TRBD1 (5 bases). TRBV23-1 qualifies as an ORF whose function is uncertain. V was shortened by 2 bases and J by 10 bases, with 18 bases between the two germline ends. The CDR3 has 15 amino acids. In DNA form, the CDR3 reads TGCGCCAGCAGTCAAATTCGTCGGAGGGGTTCACCCCAGCATTTT. Residues: CASSQIRRRGSPQHF.

The chain couples TRBV10-3 to TRBJ1-2; no clear D gene. V was shortened by 2 bases and J by 1 base, with 14 bases between the two germline ends. Germline V lookup: CDR1 ENHRY, CDR2 SYGVKD. This CDR3 region has 16 residues. The CDR3 region is CAISERLPADNYGYTF. DNA of the CDR3: TGTGCCATCAGTGAGAGACTCCCGGCGGATAACTATGGCTACACCTTC.

This clone was observed a single time. The J gene is TRBJ2-7, the V gene TRBV28; 8 bases are shared with TRBD1. After removal of 9 bases from V and 2 bases from J, the junction contained 6 bases not matched to a gene. The CDR3 runs to 13 residues. Looked up from germline, CDR1 is MDHEN and CDR2 is SYDVKM. The CDR3 region has the DNA TGTGCCAGTGGACAGGGAGGAACCTACGAGCAGTACTTC. It encodes CASGQGGTYEQYF. Full variable domain (remainder filled in from reference TRBV28 and TRBJ2-7): DVKVTQSSRYLVKRTGEKVFLECVQDMDHENMFWYRQDPGLGLRLIYFSYDVKMKEKGDIPEGYSVSREKKERFSLILESASTNQTSMYLCASGQGGTYEQYFGPGTRLTVT.

This clone was observed a handful of times. V usage is TRBV11-2 and J usage is TRBJ1-6; tentatively, D is TRBD1 (6 bases). Germline V lookup: CDR1 SGHAT, CDR2 FQNNGV. The CDR3 covers 15 residues. V dropped 5 bases and J dropped 7 bases, with 15 bases sitting between them. The CDR3 here is CASSHEPGQNSPLHF. The DNA of the CDR3 is TGTGCCAGCAGCCATGAGCCGGGACAAAATTCACCCCTCCACTTT.

The chain carries TRBV7-9 and TRBJ1-2; no definite D call. This CDR3 has 13 residues. Germline V gene sequence: CDR1 SEHNR, CDR2 FQNEAQ (reference sequence). Between the trimmed V and J ends, which lost 0 bases and 10 bases, there was a span of 12 bases. The CDR3 DNA sequence: TGTGCCAGCAGCTTAGCGAGGCTAGATGCCTACACCTTC. This codes for CASSLARLDAYTF.

The chain employs TRBV5-6 and TRBJ1-5, with a possible D match to TRBD1 (6 bases). Germline V gives CDR1 SGHDT, CDR2 YYEEEE. This CDR3 comprises 15 residues. Between the trimmed V and J ends, which lost 4 bases and 5 bases, there was a span of 16 bases. For the CDR3, the DNA is TGTGCCAGCAGCATGTATGCGGGGGCCGATCAGCCCCAGCATTTT. Amino acid sequence: CASSMYAGADQPQHF.

J is TRBJ2-1 and V is TRBV18; 7 bases map to TRBD1. The CDR3 is made up of 14 amino acids. The V segment lost 5 bases and the J segment 10 bases; nucleotides outside the gene matches: 11. Germline V gives CDR1 KGHSH, CDR2 LQKENI. The CDR3 region has the DNA TGTGCCAGCTCAAAACAGGGGACCTTTCCCGAGCAGTTCTTC. Encoded protein: CASSKQGTFPEQFF.

This sequence joins TRBV4-3 and TRBJ1-3; D not certain. Germline V gene sequence: CDR1 LGHNA, CDR2 YSLEER. The CDR3 length is 13 residues. Trimming removed 0 bases from V and 9 bases from J, with 9 bases in between. The CDR3 bases are TGCGCCAGCAGCCAAGACTCAGGCTCCACCATATATTTT. Encoded protein: CASSQDSGSTIYF.

V is TRBV14 and J is TRBJ1-2; a weak D match, TRBD1 (5 bases). Germline V gene lookup returns CDR1 SGHDN and CDR2 FVKESK. The CDR3 has 14 amino acids. V was cut by 2 bases and J by 0 bases, with 7 bases left in between. The CDR3 is CASSQPTANYGYTF. The CDR3 nucleotides are TGTGCCAGCAGCCAACCGACAGCTAACTATGGCTACACCTTC.